Below, 2 T cell receptor beta chains from the same sample are listed, as sequenced in a study of T cells in Graves' hyperthyroidism and ophthalmopathy (dated by TCRdb to the late 2010s). The library was produced with multiplex PCR. The listed sequencing device is Illumina HiSeq 2000. Amplification of TCR beta CDR3 regions was carried out from RNA transcripts. The TCR CDR3 was subjected to a first round of RT-PCR using the HTBI primer set and the Qiagen OneStep RT-PCR kit. The public sequencing data were trimmed at Q25 with fastp and processed into clonotypes with MiXCR by TCRdb, which kept only in-frame beta chains. CDR3 protein duplicates are merged, each entry listing the most common genes and DNA. Across this sample there are more than 550,000 distinct CDR3 sequences, with 45% seen only once. The ten largest make up roughly 6.5% of the sample. Sequenced material: peripheral blood or thyroid tissue (not recorded which). The source of these receptors is an adult man with Graves' disease, either hyperthyroidism or ophthalmopathy (not recorded which).

This chain joins TRBV7-3 and TRBJ1-1, with D tentatively TRBD1 (6 bases). Germline values: CDR1 SGHTA, CDR2 FQGTGA. The CDR3 contains 14 residues. Trimming removed 4 bases at V and 3 bases at J, with 12 bases between. This chain's CDR3 is CASSSTDSYTEAFF. The CDR3 DNA is TGTGCCAGCAGCTCAACGGACAGCTACACTGAAGCTTTCTTT.

This chain joins TRBV7-2 and TRBJ2-7; TRBD2 matches 8 bases. The CDR3 consists of 15 residues. Germline-derived CDR1 and CDR2 are SGHTA and FQGNSA. The CDR3 sequence is CARPVLERGGYEQYF. The DNA for the CDR3 is TGTGCTAGGCCGGTGCTGGAACGGGGGGGCTACGAGCAGTACTTC.